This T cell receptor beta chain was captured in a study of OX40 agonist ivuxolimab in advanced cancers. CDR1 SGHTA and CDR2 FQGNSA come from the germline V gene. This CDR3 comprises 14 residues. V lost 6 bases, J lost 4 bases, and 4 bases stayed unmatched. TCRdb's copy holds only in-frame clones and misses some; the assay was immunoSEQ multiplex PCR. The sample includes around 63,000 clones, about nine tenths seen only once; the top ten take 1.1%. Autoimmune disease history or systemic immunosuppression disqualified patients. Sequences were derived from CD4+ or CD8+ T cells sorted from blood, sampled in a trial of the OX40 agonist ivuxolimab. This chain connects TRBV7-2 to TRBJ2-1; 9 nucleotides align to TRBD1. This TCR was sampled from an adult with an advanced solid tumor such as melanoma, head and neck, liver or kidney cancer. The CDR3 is CASRTGGFYNEQFF. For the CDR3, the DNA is TGTGCCAGCAGGACAGGGGGATTTTACAATGAGCAGTTCTTC.